Below are 5 T cell receptor beta chains sequenced from a single sample in a study of metastatic and nonmetastatic thyroid tumors (TCRdb year 2020). Library preparation employed PCR. The sequencer was an Illumina HiSeq 4000. The public reads were quality trimmed at Q25 with fastp and then assembled into clones with MiXCR by TCRdb, keeping productive beta chains. The sample has around 16,000 clones on record, roughly a quarter of them singletons. Of the sample, about 14% is held by the ten largest clones. No treatment had been received by any patient before thyroid surgery. Sequenced input: adjacent normal tissue. All receptors derive from a female donor with papillary thyroid cancer or a benign thyroid nodule (not recorded which). Some clones in this sample may be carry-over from other donors' samples.

The chain carries TRBV5-4 and TRBJ1-6; 7 nucleotides agree with TRBD1. Germline V gene sequence: CDR1 SGHNT, CDR2 YYREEE (reference sequence). V was clipped by 3 bases and J by 8 bases; unmatched bases: 11. The CDR3 sequence is 16 residues long. The CDR3: CASSSWTGVIHSPLHF. The CDR3 DNA reads TGTGCCAGCAGCTCTTGGACAGGAGTGATTCATTCACCCCTCCACTTT.

In its sample, this clone is medium-sized. V gene TRBV5-4 combines with J gene TRBJ1-2; D ambiguous. CDR1 is SGHNT and CDR2 is YYREEE in the germline V gene (reference sequence). V dropped 0 bases and J dropped 8 bases, with 5 bases sitting between them. This CDR3 contains 11 residues. CDR3: CASSLGGGYTF. For the CDR3, the DNA is TGTGCCAGCAGCTTGGGAGGGGGCTACACCTTC.

J is TRBJ2-2 and V is TRBV12-3 or TRBV12-4; TRBD2 agrees at 7 bases. The length of the CDR3 is 13 residues. Unmatched junction bases numbered 6, after V lost 8 bases and J lost 6 bases. The CDR3 coding sequence is TGTGCCAGCGGTCCGGCGGGGGCCGGGGAGCTGTTTTTT. Its protein is CASGPAGAGELFF.

In its sample, this clone was seen a few times. V is TRBV5-1 and J is TRBJ1-6; possibly TRBD1 for D (5 bases). The CDR3 is 15 amino acids. V dropped 3 bases and J dropped 2 bases, with 9 bases sitting between them. Germline CDR1 is SGHRS and CDR2 is YFSETQ. In DNA, the CDR3 is TGCGCCAGCAGCTGGCAGGGCCCCTATAATTCACCCCTCCACTTT. It encodes CASSWQGPYNSPLHF.

For this clone: Sequence at one end of the junction differs from germline and may be a read error. The chain combines TRBV18 with TRBJ1-2; D unclear. This CDR3 is built from 14 residues. Germline lookup yields CDR1 KGHSH and CDR2 LQKENI. CDR3 residues: CAGSPQIARLGYTF. DNA for the CDR3: TGTGCCGGCTCACCACAAATTGCGAGATTAGGCTACACCTTC. The whole variable domain, filled in from reference TRBV18 and TRBJ1-2, reads NAGVMQNPRHLVRRRGQEARLRCSPMKGHSHVYWYRQLPEEGLKFMVYLQKENIIDESGMPKERFSAEFPKEGPSILRIQQVVRGDSAAYFCAGSPQIARLGYTFGSGTRLTVV.